This T cell receptor (beta chain) originates from a study of shared clonotypes between healthy human individuals. This CDR3 comprises 18 residues. Germline-derived CDR1 and CDR2 are SGHDT and YYEEEE. Trimming stripped 3 bases from V and 0 bases from J, with 20 bases between. The donors were adults (healthy and HIV-negative) with no recent acute infections or vaccinations. With regard to this clone: Its specificity is unknown.

Assay: immunoSEQ multiplex PCR; the TCRdb copy retains only in-frame clones and omits some. The sample holds approximately 2.4 million clones; approximately 94% are singletons and the top ten take around 0.13%. Study results and caveats: Estimated clonotype richness was generally higher in naive than memory subsets. Rarefaction revealed incomplete sorted-subset sequencing despite large depth.

The receptor was isolated from a man younger than 30 in good health. Sequenced material: naive CD4+ T cells sorted from blood. Regarding subset: CD45RA+ positively selected. This chain connects TRBV5-6 to TRBJ2-3, with a tentative D call TRBD1 (5 bases). CDR3 residues: CASSWAVAGLVSTDTQYF. The DNA of the CDR3 is TGTGCCAGCAGCTGGGCGGTGGCAGGGTTGGTAAGCACAGATACGCAGTATTTT. The whole variable domain, filled in from reference TRBV5-6 and TRBJ2-3, reads DAGVTQSPTHLIKTRGQQVTLRCSPKSGHDTVSWYQQALGQGPQFIFQYYEEEERQRGNFPDRFSGHQFPNYSSELNVNALLLGDSALYLCASSWAVAGLVSTDTQYFGPGTRLTVL.